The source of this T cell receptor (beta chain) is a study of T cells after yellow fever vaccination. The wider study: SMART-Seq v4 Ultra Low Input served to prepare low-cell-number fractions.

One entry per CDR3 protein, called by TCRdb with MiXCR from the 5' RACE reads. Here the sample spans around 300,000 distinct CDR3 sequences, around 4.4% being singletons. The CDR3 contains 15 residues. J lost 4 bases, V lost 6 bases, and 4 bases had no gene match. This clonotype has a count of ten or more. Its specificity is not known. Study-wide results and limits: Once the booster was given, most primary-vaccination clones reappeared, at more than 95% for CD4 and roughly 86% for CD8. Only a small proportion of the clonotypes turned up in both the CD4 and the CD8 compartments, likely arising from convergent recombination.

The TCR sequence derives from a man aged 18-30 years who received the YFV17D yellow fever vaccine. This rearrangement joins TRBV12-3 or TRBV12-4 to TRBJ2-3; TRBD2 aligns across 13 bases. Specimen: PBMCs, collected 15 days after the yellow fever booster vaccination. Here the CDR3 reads CASRPGLAGADTQYF. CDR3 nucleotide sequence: TGTGCCAGCAGACCCGGACTAGCGGGGGCAGATACGCAGTATTTT.